This TCR beta chain was identified in a study of Tregs in tolerant kidney transplant recipients. Study as a whole: Mixed chimerism was transient after nonmyeloablative marrow transplants from related graft donors. General study findings and limits: Some patients' samples used different primers over time, so nucleotide sequences weren't comparable.

Worth noting for this clone: Its specificity is not known.

There are 13 residues in the CDR3. The trim removed 6 bases at V and 5 bases at J, leaving 6 bases unmatched. Germline V CDR1 and CDR2: MDHEN, SYDVKM. Data came from immunoSEQ multiplex PCR; TCRdb stores just in-frame clones and leaves some out. Of 90,000 to 130,000 clones listed, almost 90% are singletons. Thawed PBMCs were FACS-sorted into unstimulated CD4+CD25+CD127- regulatory T cells, CD4+CD25- non-regulatory cells, CD4 and CD8 cells. The sequencing here drew on CD4+ T cells from blood, taken before the transplant. The source of this sequence is a human donor who received a combined kidney and bone marrow transplant. The V gene is TRBV28, the J gene TRBJ1-2; TRBD1 aligns across 7 bases. CDR3 DNA: TGTGCCAGCAGACGACAGGGACAATATGGCTACACCTTC. It is translated as CASRRQGQYGYTF.